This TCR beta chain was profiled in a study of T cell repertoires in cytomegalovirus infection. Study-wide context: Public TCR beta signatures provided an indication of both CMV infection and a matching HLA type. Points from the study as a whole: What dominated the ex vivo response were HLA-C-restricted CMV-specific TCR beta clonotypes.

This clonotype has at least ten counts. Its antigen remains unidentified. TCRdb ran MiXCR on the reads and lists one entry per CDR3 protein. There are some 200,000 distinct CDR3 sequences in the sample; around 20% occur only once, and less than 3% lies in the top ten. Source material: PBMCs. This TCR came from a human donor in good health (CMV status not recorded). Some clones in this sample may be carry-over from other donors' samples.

The CDR3 DNA reads TGTGCCAGCAGTGCGGGGGCGCGGTCTAGTTCACCCCTCCACTTT. Its protein product is CASSAGARSSSPLHF. V gene TRBV6-1 combines with J gene TRBJ1-6, with D possibly TRBD1 on 6 matching bases. Germline V lookup: CDR1 MNHNS, CDR2 SASEGT. V shed 4 bases and J shed 9 bases, with 16 bases lying between them. This CDR3 comprises 15 residues.